A selection of T cell receptor beta chains follows, all from one sample in a study of cytomegalovirus exposure and HLA in healthy donors. Only in-frame clones appear in the TCRdb table, and some are missing; sequencing was by immunoSEQ multiplex PCR. The top ten clones hold around 2.6% of a sample with 100,000 to 150,000 clones, over 60% of them seen once. Material: PBMCs. Every receptor here comes from a human donor in good health. CDR3s include the opening cysteine and the closing phenylalanine or tryptophan. D genes are given only for firm matches. Clone size, where shown, is once, few, many, or a class for clones that have expanded.

NA | TRBJ2-7 | TRBV11-3 | NA | TGTGCCAGCAGCTTAGTGTCCAGGGGAAGGGCCTACGAGCAGTACTTC | CASSLVSRGRAYEQYF
TRBD2 | TRBJ2-7 | TRBV7-6 | once | TGTGCCAGCAGCCCTTTAGCGGGAGGGCCTTCCTACGAGCAGTACTTC | CASSPLAGGPSYEQYF
TRBD2 | TRBJ2-1 | TRBV4-3 | few | TGCGCCAGCAGCCAAGTTTCTAGCGGGCTCAATGAGCAGTTCTTC | CASSQVSSGLNEQFF
TRBD1 | TRBJ1-2 | TRBV2 | NA | TGTGCCAGCAGGCCGCGGACAGGCCTTAACTATGGCTACACCTTC | CASRPRTGLNYGYTF
NA | TRBJ2-2 | TRBV11-3 | few | TGTGCCAGCAGCCCGCGGGCAATGAACACCGGGGAGCTGTTTTTT | CASSPRAMNTGELFF
TRBD1 | TRBJ1-4 | TRBV4-2 | NA | TGTGCCAGCAGCCAAGTCCCCGGGACAGGTGAAAAACTGTTTTTT | CASSQVPGTGEKLFF
TRBD2 | TRBJ2-1 | TRBV27 | NA | TGTGCCAGCAGTTTCCTGGCTAGCGGGAGTGCGAATGAGCAGTTCTTC | CASSFLASGSANEQFF
TRBD2 | TRBJ2-5 | TRBV29-1 | few | TGCAGCGTTGTACTAGCGGGGGCCGGGGAGACCCAGTACTTC | CSVVLAGAGETQYF
TRBD2 | TRBJ2-1 | TRBV5-1 | NA | TGCGCCAGCAGTTGGGCTAGCGGGAGGTATGAGCAGTTCTTC | CASSWASGRYEQFF
TRBD1 | TRBJ2-1 | TRBV28 | NA | TGTGCCAGCAGTTTATGGAGGACAGGGATCAATGAGCAGTTCTTC | CASSLWRTGINEQFF
TRBD1 | TRBJ1-5 | TRBV6-5 | few | TGTGCCAGCAGTTACGGGGGGACAGGCAATCAGCCCCAGCATTTT | CASSYGGTGNQPQHF
NA | TRBJ1-6 | TRBV7-2 | NA | TGTGCCAGCAGCCCGTTCAGGCCACCCCTCCACTTT | CASSPFRPPLHF
TRBD2 | TRBJ2-1 | TRBV5-4 | NA | TGTGCCAGCAGCGGAAGGACTAGCGGGAGGGTACACAATGAGCAGTTCTTC | CASSGRTSGRVHNEQFF
TRBD1 | TRBJ1-5 | TRBV19 | NA | TGTGCCACCACTTCGGGACAGGGGATCCAGCCCCAGCATTTT | CATTSGQGIQPQHF
TRBD1 | TRBJ2-6 | TRBV4-1 | few | TGCGCCAGCAGCCAAGATCTGGGACAGGGCCACTCTGGGGCCAACGTCCTGACTTTC | CASSQDLGQGHSGANVLTF